The clone carrying this T cell receptor beta chain was recorded only once. The antigen remains unidentified. These data belong to a study of CD8 T cells in Susac syndrome. CDR3 length: 13 residues. V was trimmed by 3 bases and J by 3 bases, leaving 8 bases between them. The V gene's germline CDR1 is LGHDT and CDR2 YNNKEL (reference sequence). Study conclusions and caveats: It was acknowledged in the study that the number of individuals who were included in its TCR sequencing and HLA analysis was relatively small.

TCR beta from blood CD8+ and CD4+ T cells was sequenced. CD8+ and CD4+ T cells were negatively isolated; TEMRA cells were FACS-enriched. Random hexamers were used to reverse transcribe an amount of roughly 0.45 to 1 ug RNA. Across 54 Vbeta and 13 Jbeta, TCR beta CDR3 was amplified with immunoSEQ multiplex PCR. TCRdb re-analysed the immunoSEQ multiplex PCR reads in MiXCR, keeping a single row per CDR3 protein. The sample has approximately 100,000 distinct CDR3 sequences, approximately 96% seen once. The J gene is TRBJ1-1, the V gene TRBV3-1; D gene ambiguous. The source material was CD4+ T cells from PBMCs. The source of this sequence is a human donor in good health. This CDR3 is CASSQGEYTEAFF. CDR3 sequence (DNA): TGTGCCAGCAGCCAGGGAGAGTACACTGAAGCTTTCTTT. The variable domain in full, with the rest retrieved from reference TRBV3-1 and TRBJ1-1, is DTAVSQTPKYLVTQMGNDKSIKCEQNLGHDTMYWYKQDSKKFLKIMFSYNNKELIINETVPNRFSPKSPDKAHLNLHINSLELGDSAVYFCASSQGEYTEAFFGQGTRLTVV.